These T cell receptor beta chains were read from a single sample in a study of human T cells and chemical hapten exposure. In TCRdb, the RACE reads were re-called with MiXCR into one record per CDR3 protein. This repertoire shows some 350,000 distinct CDR3 sequences, under 9% found once; its top ten account for 8.4%. This material consisted of whole blood, taken in connection with sensitization to the hapten diphenylcyclopropenone (DPC). The receptors shown here come from a woman aged 18-29 years with alopecia areata. Some clones in this sample may be carry-over from other donors' samples. Each CDR3 is given with its conserved first and last residue.

TRBJ1-1 | TRBV20-1 | CSARGTSRAFF
TRBJ2-5 | TRBV13 | CASSLGSPSGERFQETQYF
TRBJ2-3 | TRBV15 | CATSVRGTRTADTQYF
TRBJ1-6 | TRBV11-1 | CASSLFARGRSYNSPLHF
TRBJ1-5 | TRBV28 | CASSPTGAAGNQPQHF
TRBJ1-6 | TRBV18 | CASSPPLNSPLHF
TRBJ2-3 | TRBV5-1 | CASSSRRTPDTQYF
TRBJ1-3 | TRBV5-1 | CASSLGPGGFGNTIYF
TRBJ1-1 | TRBV6-2/TRBV6-3 | CASSYAWNPAEAFF
TRBJ1-2 | TRBV20-1 | CSARDPSTGYGYTF
TRBJ1-6 | TRBV4-3 | CASSQDGDGINSPLHF
TRBJ2-5 | TRBV7-2 | CASSRGTGLLQETQYF
TRBJ1-1 | TRBV9 | CASSFAGTANTEAFF
TRBJ2-3 | TRBV7-2 | CASSLMAGPSTDTQYF
TRBJ2-2 | TRBV28 | CASSLFRQPNTGELFF
TRBJ2-5 | TRBV14 | CASSRTTGPQETQYF
TRBJ1-1 | TRBV6-5 | CASSYGGPLRVEAFF
TRBJ1-6 | TRBV6-2/TRBV6-3 | CASKLGTLDPPLHF
TRBJ1-5 | TRBV28 | CASSFLGGGAGNQPQHF
TRBJ1-5 | TRBV4-1 | CASSQDWQSNQPQHF
TRBJ2-3 | TRBV13 | CASSLPHFTDTQYF
TRBJ2-1 | TRBV29-1 | CSVGIYNEQFF
TRBJ1-1 | TRBV14 | CASSQRVAEAFF
TRBJ1-2 | TRBV6-2/TRBV6-3 | CASSPDGATPARSYTF
TRBJ2-4 | TRBV3-1 | CASSQDKTSGGVKAKNIQYF
TRBJ2-2 | TRBV4-3 | CASSQTSGGDTGELFF
TRBJ1-2 | TRBV6-5 | CATHDKMDYGYTF
TRBJ2-7 | TRBV6-2/TRBV6-3 | CASSSGTHWREQYF
TRBJ2-7 | TRBV20-1 | CSASGTSSSYEQYF